A single sample gave rise to the 29 T cell receptor beta chains below, sequenced in a study of cytomegalovirus exposure and HLA in healthy donors. Primers: 60 Vbeta forward and 13 Jbeta reverse. Profiled with immunoSEQ multiplex PCR; TCRdb holds only in-frame clones, not every one. The sample holds 100,000 to 150,000 clones, almost 80% seen once. Sequencing was performed on PBMCs. The receptors come from a female donor in good health and CMV-seronegative.

The count of this clone is one. The gene calls are TRBV4-1 and TRBJ2-7; 9 bases match TRBD2. V was clipped by 1 base and J by 4 bases; unmatched bases: 8. Germline values: CDR1 MGHRA, CDR2 YSYEKL. This CDR3 contains 16 residues. The CDR3: CASSQGVTAGGYEQYF. The CDR3 DNA is TGCGCCAGCAGCCAAGGGGTGACAGCGGGAGGTTACGAGCAGTACTTC.

The genes are TRBV10-3 and TRBJ1-1; D gene unclear. There are 14 residues in the CDR3. Germline V lookup: CDR1 ENHRY, CDR2 SYGVKD. V lost 0 bases, J lost 2 bases, and 7 bases lay in between. CDR3 DNA: TGTGCCATCAGTGAGTCGGGCCGTAACACTGAAGCTTTCTTT. Translating gives CAISESGRNTEAFF.

This chain uses TRBV5-1 with TRBJ2-2, with 9 bases fitting TRBD1. Germline V gene lookup returns CDR1 SGHRS and CDR2 YFSETQ. This CDR3 has 15 residues. J gave up 5 bases and V 1 base, and 3 bases lay outside the gene matches. Here the CDR3 DNA reads TGCGCCAGCAGCTTGCGGGACAGGGTAACCGGGGAGCTGTTTTTT. This translates into CASSLRDRVTGELFF.

Only a few counts were recorded for this clone. V and J are TRBV2 and TRBJ1-4; weak D call: TRBD1 (6 bases). Trimming cost V 7 bases and J 8 bases, with 17 bases left between them. The CDR3 is 14 amino acids. The V gene's germline CDR1 is SNHLY and CDR2 FYNNEI. CDR3 in amino acids: CASNKQGWEEKLFF. The CDR3, as DNA: TGTGCCAGCAACAAACAGGGTTGGGAAGAAAAACTGTTTTTT.

This chain links TRBV4-1 with TRBJ2-7, with no clear D. Germline CDR1 reads MGHRA; CDR2 reads YSYEKL. CDR3 length equals 12 residues. V was trimmed by 4 bases and J by 6 bases, leaving 10 bases between them. The CDR3 protein is CASSPRPGEQYF. The CDR3 bases are TGCGCCAGCAGCCCGCGGCCGGGCGAGCAGTACTTC.

V gene TRBV2 combines with J gene TRBJ1-1; D ambiguous. Germline V gene data show CDR1 as SNHLY and CDR2 as FYNNEI. The CDR3 loop spans 13 amino acids. The germline V and J ends were trimmed by 6 bases and 7 bases, with 15 bases remaining between them. The DNA of the CDR3 is TGTGCCAGCAGGTTCGCCGGTGGTGGTGAAGCTTTCTTT. This sequence encodes CASRFAGGGEAFF.

The rearrangement uses TRBV7-9 and TRBJ2-7, with D hard to call. The CDR3 sequence is 12 residues long. Deletions cut 5 bases from V and 8 bases from J, with 13 bases between. CDR1 and CDR2 (germline): SEHNR, FQNEAQ (reference sequence). CDR3 DNA sequence: TGTGCCAGCAGCCCCCTTGTAGTGCAGCAGTACTTC. It codes for CASSPLVVQQYF.

The V gene is TRBV7-3, the J gene TRBJ1-2; 9 nucleotides align to TRBD1. The CDR3 is made up of 17 amino acids. The ends lost 4 bases at V and 7 bases at J; junction bases unmatched: 16. CDR1 is SGHTA, CDR2 FQGTGA, per germline. CDR3 amino acids: CASSSSLGDRVGSGYTF. CDR3 nucleotide sequence: TGTGCCAGCAGCTCCTCCCTTGGGGACAGGGTAGGGAGTGGCTACACCTTC.

This clone was seen once. The chain carries TRBV5-1 and TRBJ1-4, with a weak D call TRBD1 (5 bases). Between the trimmed V and J ends, which lost 4 bases and 3 bases, there was a span of 13 bases. The germline CDR1 and CDR2 sequences are SGHRS and YFSETQ. The CDR3 is made up of 15 amino acids. The CDR3 loop reads CASSTGGAANEKLFF. The DNA of the CDR3 is TGCGCCAGCAGCACAGGAGGGGCGGCTAATGAAAAACTGTTTTTT.

J is TRBJ2-7 and V is TRBV5-1, with 7 bases aligning to TRBD2. After removal of 4 bases from V and 5 bases from J, the junction contained 9 bases not matched to a gene. The CDR3 has 14 residues. Germline CDR1 and CDR2: SGHRS and YFSETQ. The CDR3 spells CASSRAGTIDEQYF. The CDR3 DNA follows: TGCGCCAGCAGCAGGGCCGGGACTATTGACGAGCAGTACTTC.

This chain joins TRBV2 and TRBJ2-5, with TRBD2 matching 10 bases. This CDR3 is built from 17 residues. Germline-derived CDR1 and CDR2 are SNHLY and FYNNEI. V lost 8 bases to trimming and J lost 5 bases; unmatched junction nucleotides: 17. CDR3 region: CASHNFYQASGSETQYF. CDR3 in DNA: TGTGCCAGCCACAACTTCTACCAGGCTAGCGGGAGTGAGACCCAGTACTTC. The full variable domain, completed using reference TRBV2 and TRBJ2-5, is EPEVTQTPSHQVTQMGQEVILRCVPISNHLYFYWYRQILGQKVEFLVSFYNNEISEKSEIFDDQFSVERPDGSNFTLKIRSTKLEDSAMYFCASHNFYQASGSETQYFGPGTRLLVL.

V usage is TRBV5-1 and J usage is TRBJ2-5, with 8 positions matching TRBD2. CDR1 SGHRS and CDR2 YFSETQ come from the germline V gene. This CDR3 region has 16 residues. Losses at the gene ends were 0 bases for V and 1 base for J; bases not matched to a gene: 5. CDR3 protein: CASSLGGGSSQETQYF. As DNA, the CDR3 is TGCGCCAGCAGCTTGGGCGGGGGGTCATCCCAAGAGACCCAGTACTTC.

V is TRBV7-2 and J is TRBJ2-1, with a weak D call TRBD1 (6 bases). V lost 2 bases, J lost 9 bases, and 11 bases lay in between. Per germline, CDR1 SGHTA and CDR2 FQGNSA. The CDR3 has 13 residues. CDR3 bases: TGTGCCAGCAGCTTAATGTCGACAGGTGAGCAGTTCTTC. It yields the protein CASSLMSTGEQFF.

This clone has a single count. V and J are TRBV5-1 and TRBJ2-5; D call uncertain. Germline loops: CDR1 SGHRS, CDR2 YFSETQ. Trimming cost V 0 bases and J 3 bases, with 3 bases left between them. The CDR3 loop spans 12 amino acids. The CDR3 loop reads CASSLGEETQYF. The CDR3 DNA is TGCGCCAGCAGCTTGGGAGAAGAGACCCAGTACTTC. The full variable domain, completed using reference TRBV5-1 and TRBJ2-5, is KAGVTQTPRYLIKTRGQQVTLSCSPISGHRSVSWYQQTPGQGLQFLFEYFSETQRNKGNFPGRFSGRQFSNSRSEMNVSTLELGDSALYLCASSLGEETQYFGPGTRLLVL.

In DNA form, the CDR3 reads TGTGCCAGAAGCTGGTTGACTAGCGGGCGATTCACAGATACGCAGTATTTT. It is translated as CARSWLTSGRFTDTQYF. The rearrangement joins TRBV5-3 to TRBJ2-3; 10 bases match TRBD2. TRBV5-3 qualifies as an ORF whose function is uncertain. J was trimmed by 2 bases and V by 3 bases; bases with no gene match: 9. The CDR3 length is 17 residues.

This sequence joins TRBV30 and TRBJ1-1; D ambiguous. CDR1 is GTSNPN and CDR2 is SVGIG in the germline V gene (reference sequence). This CDR3 is 13 amino acids long. Trimming pared 0 bases from V and 1 base from J, leaving 6 bases between. Here the CDR3 reads CAWSVKRNTEAFF. For the CDR3, the DNA is TGTGCCTGGAGTGTAAAGAGGAACACTGAAGCTTTCTTT.

The chain couples TRBV6-5 to TRBJ1-2; the D gene is possibly TRBD1 (5 bases). Trimming removed 6 bases at V and 0 bases at J, with 8 bases between. The CDR3 loop spans 13 amino acids. Germline CDR1 and CDR2: MNHEY and SVGAGI. The CDR3 nucleotides are TGTGCCAGCAGGGGGCCTTCTAACTATGGCTACACCTTC. Protein product: CASRGPSNYGYTF.

This clone appeared a single time. The chain recombines TRBV7-8 with TRBJ2-6; 7 bases align to TRBD2. V shed 4 bases and J 0 bases; nucleotides not matched to a gene: 3. The CDR3 sequence is 16 residues long. The germline gives CDR1 SGHVS, CDR2 FQNEAQ. CDR3 region: CASSSGGYSGANVLTF. The CDR3 nucleotides are TGTGCCAGCAGCTCCGGGGGGTACTCTGGGGCCAACGTCCTGACTTTC.

This clone was detected once. V is TRBV9 and J is TRBJ2-3, with D possibly being TRBD2 (6 bases). Trimming shortened V by 5 bases and J by 3 bases, and 16 bases separated the two germline ends. Germline loops: CDR1 SGDLS, CDR2 YYNGEE. This CDR3 spans 15 amino acids. CDR3 region: CASSARNGRTDTQYF. CDR3 in DNA: TGTGCCAGCAGTGCTCGGAACGGGAGAACAGATACGCAGTATTTT.

The rearrangement uses TRBV11-2 and TRBJ2-7; TRBD2 matches 8 bases. The CDR3 contains 16 residues. Germline V gene data show CDR1 as SGHAT and CDR2 as FQNNGV. With 5 bases clipped from V and 1 base from J, the junction kept 10 bases outside the gene matches. In DNA, the CDR3 is TGTGCCAGCAGCCTTTCCGACCTAGCGGGTTCCTACGAGCAGTACTTC. Its translation: CASSLSDLAGSYEQYF.

This clone turned up a few times. CDR3: CASSYRLDRGETIYGYTF. In nucleotides, the CDR3 is TGTGCCAGCAGTTATCGCCTAGACAGGGGGGAGACCATCTATGGCTACACCTTC. The chain has TRBV27 and TRBJ1-2; 9 bases are shared with TRBD1. V was pared by 4 bases and J by 4 bases, with 16 bases of the junction left unmatched. The length of the CDR3 is 18 residues. Germline-derived CDR1 and CDR2 are MNHEY and SMNVEV (reference sequence).

In the case of this clone: The junction does not match germline at one end; this may be a read error. The genes are TRBV6-1 and TRBJ1-2; D unclear. CDR3 length: 16 amino acids. Germline lookup yields CDR1 MNHNS and CDR2 SASEGT. The DNA for the CDR3 is TGTGCCAGCAGTGAAGCTGTACCTCTCATGAACTTTGGCTACACCTTC. Its translation is CASSEAVPLMNFGYTF.

The chain joins TRBV5-1 to TRBJ2-7; 7 bases agree with TRBD1. Germline trimming cut 4 bases from V and 4 bases from J; bases unmatched to any gene: 8. In germline, CDR1 is SGHRS, CDR2 YFSETQ. There are 14 residues in the CDR3. The CDR3 DNA reads as TGCGCCAGCAGCCAAGACAGGGAACTATACGAGCAGTACTTC. It codes for CASSQDRELYEQYF.

This clone has just a few counts. V is TRBV4-3 and J is TRBJ2-7; D not resolved. The CDR3 covers 14 residues. Germline V lookup: CDR1 LGHNA, CDR2 YSLEER. The germline V and J ends were trimmed by 0 bases and 3 bases, with 9 bases remaining between them. As DNA, the CDR3 is TGCGCCAGCAGCCAAGAACCGGGTGTCTACGAGCAGTACTTC. Its protein is CASSQEPGVYEQYF.

The chain couples TRBV5-1 to TRBJ2-5; 7 nucleotides match TRBD1. This CDR3 has 16 residues. The V gene end was trimmed by 1 base and the J gene end by 5 bases; junction bases not matched to a gene: 11. Looked up from germline, CDR1 is SGHRS and CDR2 is YFSETQ. The CDR3 DNA sequence: TGCGCCAGCAGCTTGATACCGGACAGGTCCTGGGAGACCCAGTACTTC. This sequence encodes CASSLIPDRSWETQYF.

This chain connects TRBV4-1 to TRBJ2-1; tentative D call: TRBD2 (6 bases). Deletions cut 4 bases from V and 3 bases from J, with 13 bases between. Looked up from germline, CDR1 is MGHRA and CDR2 is YSYEKL. This CDR3 has 15 amino acids. For the CDR3, the DNA is TGCGCCAGCAGCCCCCGGGGTAGCGGCTACAATGAGCAGTTCTTC. This translates into CASSPRGSGYNEQFF.

Written as DNA, the CDR3 is TGTGCCAGCAGTCCCCTCAGGGCTATGGGGGAAAAACTGTTTTTT. It yields the protein CASSPLRAMGEKLFF. The rearrangement uses TRBV27 and TRBJ1-4; D is perhaps TRBD1 (5 bases). This CDR3 contains 15 residues. Between the trimmed V and J ends, which lost 5 bases and 8 bases, there was a span of 18 bases. Germline loops: CDR1 MNHEY, CDR2 SMNVEV (reference sequence).

The chain employs TRBV10-3 and TRBJ1-3; D uncertain. The ends were cut back, 10 bases at V and 0 bases at J, with 16 bases in the middle. The CDR3 spans 15 residues. Germline CDR1 and CDR2: ENHRY and SYGVKD. The CDR3 sequence: CATTEETYSGNTIYF. CDR3 sequence (DNA): TGTGCCACAACGGAGGAGACTTACTCTGGAAACACCATATATTTT.

The chain is built from TRBV11-2 and TRBJ2-5; 10 nucleotides agree with TRBD2. V shed 0 bases, J shed 4 bases, and the junction held 5 bases outside the gene matches. The CDR3 loop spans 16 amino acids. Germline V CDR1 and CDR2: SGHAT, FQNNGV. CDR3 residues: CASSLDSVAGGETQYF. In DNA form, the CDR3 reads TGTGCCAGCAGCTTAGATTCTGTAGCGGGAGGAGAGACCCAGTACTTC.